The 10 T cell receptor beta chains presented below share a single source sample, sequenced in a study of cytomegalovirus exposure and HLA in healthy donors. Clones were read by immunoSEQ multiplex PCR, and TCRdb kept only the in-frame ones, dropping some. The sample has about 360,000 clones, 86% seen once. Sequencing used PBMCs. These receptors all come from a woman aged 18-35 years in good health and CMV-seronegative.

The J gene is TRBJ1-2, the V gene TRBV7-9, with 10 bases lining up with TRBD1. With V trimmed by 4 bases and J by 8 bases, 10 bases remained unmatched. There are 15 residues in the CDR3. Germline lookup yields CDR1 SEHNR and CDR2 FQNEAQ (reference sequence). Written as DNA, the CDR3 is TGTGCCAGCAGCTCTCAAGACAGGGGGCTGTTGGGCTACACCTTC. Amino acid sequence: CASSSQDRGLLGYTF. The complete variable domain, with remaining parts taken from reference TRBV7-9 and TRBJ1-2, reads DTGVSQNPRHKITKRGQNVTFRCDPISEHNRLYWYRQTLGQGPEFLTYFQNEAQLEKSRLLSDRFSAERPKGSFSTLEIQRTEQGDSAMYLCASSSQDRGLLGYTFGSGTRLTVV.

This chain links TRBV20-1 with TRBJ1-2, with 7 bases that match TRBD1. The CDR3 covers 11 residues. Germline CDR1 DFQATT, CDR2 SNEGSKA (reference sequence). The J segment lost 7 bases and the V segment lost 7 bases, leaving 6 bases of the junction unmatched. CDR3 coding DNA: TGCAGTGTCACAGGGGCCGGTGGCTACACCTTC. This gives the protein CSVTGAGGYTF.

This chain joins TRBV2 and TRBJ1-1; D is perhaps TRBD1 (6 bases). V lost 3 bases to trimming and J lost 5 bases, with 16 bases between them. The CDR3 spans 15 residues. Germline CDR1 and CDR2: SNHLY and FYNNEI. The CDR3 loop is CASSDKLGGGTEAFF. CDR3 nucleotide sequence: TGTGCCAGCAGTGATAAGTTAGGGGGGGGGACTGAAGCTTTCTTT.

The chain carries TRBV6-5 and TRBJ2-5; 7 nucleotides agree with TRBD1. Germline lookup yields CDR1 MNHEY and CDR2 SVGAGI. V shed 6 bases and J 2 bases; nucleotides not matched to a gene: 6. CDR3 length: 14 residues. The CDR3: CASRIPGQQETQYF. As DNA, the CDR3 is TGTGCCAGCAGGATACCGGGACAGCAAGAGACCCAGTACTTC.

With respect to this clone: Other DNA sequences from this sample encode an identical CDR3 as well. V gene TRBV4-1 combines with J gene TRBJ2-5, with TRBD2 as a possible D gene (5 bases). Trimming took 1 base from V and 2 from J, leaving 8 bases between them. This CDR3 comprises 14 residues. Germline loops: CDR1 MGHRA, CDR2 YSYEKL. CDR3 nucleotide sequence: TGCGCCAGCAGCCAAGTCGGAGGTCAAGAGACCCAGTACTTC. This gives the protein CASSQVGGQETQYF.

This chain connects TRBV15 to TRBJ2-1; 11 bases align to TRBD2. The J segment lost 9 bases and the V segment lost 0 bases, leaving 10 bases of the junction unmatched. CDR3 size: 17 residues. Per germline, CDR1 LNHNV and CDR2 YYDKDF (reference sequence). The chain's CDR3 is CATSRESLAGGPGEQFF. In DNA form, the CDR3 reads TGTGCCACCAGCAGAGAGAGTTTAGCGGGAGGGCCAGGTGAGCAGTTCTTC.

CDR3 protein: CASSLVVVGELFF. CDR3 nucleotide sequence: TGTGCCAGCAGCTTAGTCGTAGTGGGGGAGCTGTTTTTT. The V gene is TRBV11-2, the J gene TRBJ2-2, with D unclear. In germline, CDR1 is SGHAT, CDR2 FQNNGV. V was trimmed by 1 base and J by 8 bases, leaving 8 bases between them. The CDR3 sequence is 13 residues long.

V and J are TRBV2 and TRBJ2-3, with 7 bases identical to TRBD2. The CDR3 is 16 amino acids. Losses at the gene ends were 6 bases for V and 0 bases for J; bases not matched to a gene: 9. Germline loops: CDR1 SNHLY, CDR2 FYNNEI. The CDR3 spells CASRWEGGFSTDTQYF. CDR3 nucleotides: TGTGCCAGCAGGTGGGAGGGAGGGTTTAGCACAGATACGCAGTATTTT.

The chain has TRBV6-1 and TRBJ1-5; a weak D match, TRBD1 (6 bases). Germline CDR1 MNHNS, CDR2 SASEGT. Trimming removed 6 bases from V and 0 bases from J, with 9 bases in between. The CDR3 spans 14 residues. The CDR3 DNA reads as TGTGCCAGCAGGGACAGTTATAGCAATCAGCCCCAGCATTTT. This sequence encodes CASRDSYSNQPQHF.

The chain employs TRBV2 and TRBJ2-1; D remains ambiguous. Germline CDR1 reads SNHLY; CDR2 reads FYNNEI. The V end lost 10 bases, the J end lost 7 bases, and 14 bases lay between the germline ends. The CDR3 is 12 residues long. The CDR3 here is CATLEVANEQFF. For the CDR3, the DNA is TGTGCCACCCTTGAGGTAGCTAATGAGCAGTTCTTC.